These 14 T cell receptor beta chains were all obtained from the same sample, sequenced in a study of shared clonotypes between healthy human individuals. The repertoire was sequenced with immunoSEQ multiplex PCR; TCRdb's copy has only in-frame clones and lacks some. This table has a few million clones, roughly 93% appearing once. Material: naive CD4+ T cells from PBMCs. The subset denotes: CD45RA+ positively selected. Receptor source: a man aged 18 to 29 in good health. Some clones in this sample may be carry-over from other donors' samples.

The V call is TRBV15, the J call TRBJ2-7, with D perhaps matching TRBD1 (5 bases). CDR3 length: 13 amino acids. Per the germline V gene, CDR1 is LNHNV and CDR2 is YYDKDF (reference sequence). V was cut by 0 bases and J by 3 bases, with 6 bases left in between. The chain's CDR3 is CATSREQGYEQYF. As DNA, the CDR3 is TGTGCCACCAGCAGAGAGCAGGGCTACGAGCAGTACTTC.

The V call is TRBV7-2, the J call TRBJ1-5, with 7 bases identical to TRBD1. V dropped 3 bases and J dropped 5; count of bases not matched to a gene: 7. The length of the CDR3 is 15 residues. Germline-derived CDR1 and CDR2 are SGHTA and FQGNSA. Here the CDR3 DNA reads TGTGCCAGCAGCTTCGACAGGGTGGGGGATCAGCCCCAGCATTTT. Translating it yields CASSFDRVGDQPQHF.

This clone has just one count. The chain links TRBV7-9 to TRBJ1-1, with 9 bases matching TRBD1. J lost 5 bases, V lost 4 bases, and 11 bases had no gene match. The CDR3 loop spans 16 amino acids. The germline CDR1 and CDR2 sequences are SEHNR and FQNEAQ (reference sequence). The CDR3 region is CASSSRTGGEGTEAFF. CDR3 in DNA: TGTGCCAGCAGCTCCCGAACAGGGGGCGAAGGTACTGAAGCTTTCTTT.

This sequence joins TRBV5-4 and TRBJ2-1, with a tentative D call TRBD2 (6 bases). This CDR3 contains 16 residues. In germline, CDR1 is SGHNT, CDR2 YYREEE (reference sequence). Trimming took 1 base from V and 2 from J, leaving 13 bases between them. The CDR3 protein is CASSLRTGAAYNEQFF. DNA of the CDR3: TGTGCCAGCAGCTTGAGAACGGGAGCGGCCTACAATGAGCAGTTCTTC.

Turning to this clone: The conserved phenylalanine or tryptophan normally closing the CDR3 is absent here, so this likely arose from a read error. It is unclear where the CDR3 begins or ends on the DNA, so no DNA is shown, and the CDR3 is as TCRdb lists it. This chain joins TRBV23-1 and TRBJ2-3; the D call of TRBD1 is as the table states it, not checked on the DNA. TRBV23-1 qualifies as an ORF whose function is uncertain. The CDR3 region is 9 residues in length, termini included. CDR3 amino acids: CASTYRDSL.

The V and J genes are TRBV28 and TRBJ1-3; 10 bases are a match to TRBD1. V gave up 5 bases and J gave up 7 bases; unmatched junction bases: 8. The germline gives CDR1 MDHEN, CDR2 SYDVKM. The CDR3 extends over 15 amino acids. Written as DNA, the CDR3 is TGTGCCAGCAGTCCGCTCGGACAGGGGGGGAACACCATATATTTT. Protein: CASSPLGQGGNTIYF.

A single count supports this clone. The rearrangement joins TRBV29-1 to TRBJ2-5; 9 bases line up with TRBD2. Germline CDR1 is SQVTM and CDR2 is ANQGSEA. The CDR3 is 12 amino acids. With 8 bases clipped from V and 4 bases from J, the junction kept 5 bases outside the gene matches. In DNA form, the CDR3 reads TGCAGCAGCTTTAGCGGGAGAGAGACCCAGTACTTC. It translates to CSSFSGRETQYF.

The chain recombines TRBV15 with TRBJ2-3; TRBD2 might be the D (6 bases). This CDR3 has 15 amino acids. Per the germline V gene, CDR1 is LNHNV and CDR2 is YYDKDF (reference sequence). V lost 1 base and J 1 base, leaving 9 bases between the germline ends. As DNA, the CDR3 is TGTGCCACCAGCAGAGGCGGGGCCCGCACAGATACGCAGTATTTT. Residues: CATSRGGARTDTQYF.

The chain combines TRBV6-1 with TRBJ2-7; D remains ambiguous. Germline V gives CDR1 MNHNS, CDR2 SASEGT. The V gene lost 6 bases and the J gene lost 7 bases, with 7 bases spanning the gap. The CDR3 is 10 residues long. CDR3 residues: CASSIIEQYF. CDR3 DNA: TGTGCCAGCAGCATAATTGAGCAGTACTTC.

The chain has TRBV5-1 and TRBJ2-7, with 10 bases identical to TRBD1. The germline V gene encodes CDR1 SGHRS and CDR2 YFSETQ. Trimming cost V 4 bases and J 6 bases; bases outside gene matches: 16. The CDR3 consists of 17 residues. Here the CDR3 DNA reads TGCGCCAGCAGCCAAGGCCCGGTCGGACAGGGGGTTGGCGAGCAGTACTTC. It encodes CASSQGPVGQGVGEQYF.

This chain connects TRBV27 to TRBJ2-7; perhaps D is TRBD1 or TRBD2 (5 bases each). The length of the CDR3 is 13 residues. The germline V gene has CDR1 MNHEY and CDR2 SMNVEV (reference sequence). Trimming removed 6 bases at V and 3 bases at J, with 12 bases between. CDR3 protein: CASRVRDRYEQYF. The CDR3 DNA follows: TGTGCCAGCAGAGTCCGGGACCGCTACGAGCAGTACTTC.

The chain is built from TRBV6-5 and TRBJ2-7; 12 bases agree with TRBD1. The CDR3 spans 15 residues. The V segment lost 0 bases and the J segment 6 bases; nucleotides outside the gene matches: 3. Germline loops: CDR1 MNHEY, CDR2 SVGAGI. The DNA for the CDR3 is TGTGCCAGCAGTTACTCGGGGACAGGGGGCGTCGAGCAGTACTTC. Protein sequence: CASSYSGTGGVEQYF.

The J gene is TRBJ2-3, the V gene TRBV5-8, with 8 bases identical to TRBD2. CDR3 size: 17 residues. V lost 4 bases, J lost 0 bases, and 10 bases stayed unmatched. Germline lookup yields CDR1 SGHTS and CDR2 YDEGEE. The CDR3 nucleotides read TGTGCCAGCAGCCCTTCGGGAGGGGCCCTTAGCACAGATACGCAGTATTTT. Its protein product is CASSPSGGALSTDTQYF.

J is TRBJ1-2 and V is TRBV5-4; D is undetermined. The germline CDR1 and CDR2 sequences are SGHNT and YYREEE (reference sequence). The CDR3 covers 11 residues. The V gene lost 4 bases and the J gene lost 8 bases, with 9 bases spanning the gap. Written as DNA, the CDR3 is TGTGCCAGCAGCCACCCGGGGGGCTACACCTTC. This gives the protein CASSHPGGYTF.